The T cell receptor (beta chain) described here comes from a study of blood T cell repertoires in COVID-19 (dated by TCRdb to 2019 to 2021). Regarding the research as a whole: Samples from collaborators originated in the United States, Italy and Spain and spanned both the acute and convalescent phases of COVID-19. The prospective study material was composed of cDNA or gDNA derived from T cells, B-cell-depleted T cells, or PBMCs. Deeply sampled blood TCRbeta repertoires from subjects exposed to, actively infected with, or recovered from COVID-19 were included in the dataset. The repertoires were released in a freely available public database intended as a resource for research on the immune response to SARS-CoV-2. The samples were drawn from the first 160 participants of the ongoing ImmuneRACE study and from 1,254 subjects provided by 6 global collaborators. Sample metadata almost always included a de-identified subject ID, COVID-19 status, age in years and sex. Where HLA class I and class II types were available, the types were taken from metadata supplied by the sample provider, not from assay-based typing.

Including the terminal cysteine and phenylalanine, the CDR3 comprises 16 residues. Here the CDR3 DNA is all that survives: 48 bases in frame from base 1. Reading the germline V gene gives CDR1 ENHRY and CDR2 SYGVKD. Between the V and J ends, shortened by 2 bases and 5 bases respectively, the junction contains 18 bases. Notes on this clone: There is no known antigen for this receptor. One base away there is no much larger clone; base qualities are not given.

TCRbeta CDR3 regions were amplified from genomic DNA using the immunoSEQ Assay, a bias-controlled multiplex PCR. The source study handled its data this way. The number of nucleated cells in each sample was estimated by amplification of reference gene primers within the assay. To quantify the absolute abundance of each unique TCRbeta CDR3 rearrangement, sequence reads were collapsed and filtered. Productive Simpson clonality was computed per sample as the square root of Simpson's diversity index over productive rearrangements. TCRdb carries this immuneACCESS record with in-frame sequences only. Its versions omit some clonotypes, under half of them owing to an unresolved V gene in the studies checked, with the rest unexplained. The V and J calls and clone size were taken over from that table, and D and trimming were inferred from the DNA. For this sample the table gives 200,000 to 250,000 clones, of which 89% were detected only once. The ten biggest clones cover about 5% of the sample.

Each collaborating institution followed its own protocols to collect whole blood in K2EDTA tubes. Collaborator samples were shipped for TCRbeta analysis as frozen whole blood, isolated PBMCs, or DNA extracted from either sample type. What the research found in general, with its limitations: Clinical and demographic metadata were provided uncurated, with the amount varying by source and participant.

The rearrangement combines TRBV10-3 with TRBJ1-2, and the D gene may be TRBD1, 5 bases matching. The origin of this receptor is a woman in her thirties or forties with acute or convalescent COVID-19. Sequenced sample: peripheral blood. CDR3 protein: CAISEIGGAGLYGYTF. At the DNA level, the sequence is TGTGCCATCAGTGAGATTGGGGGAGCGGGGTTATATGGCTACACCTTC.